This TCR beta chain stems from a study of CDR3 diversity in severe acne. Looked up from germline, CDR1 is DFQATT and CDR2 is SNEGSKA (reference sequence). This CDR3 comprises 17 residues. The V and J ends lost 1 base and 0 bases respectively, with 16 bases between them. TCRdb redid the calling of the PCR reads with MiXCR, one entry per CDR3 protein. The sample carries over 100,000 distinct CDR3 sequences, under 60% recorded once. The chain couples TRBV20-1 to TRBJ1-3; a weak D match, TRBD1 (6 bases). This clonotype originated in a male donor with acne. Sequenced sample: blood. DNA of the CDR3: TGCAGTGCTAGAGGTGGGGGGCTGATGACCTCTGGAAACACCATATATTTT. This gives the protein CSARGGGLMTSGNTIYF.